One and the same sample provided the 4 T cell receptor beta chains below, sequenced in a study of cytomegalovirus exposure and HLA in healthy donors. Profiled with immunoSEQ multiplex PCR; TCRdb holds only in-frame clones, not every one. The sample consists of 95,000 to 150,000 clones, about 84% of them appearing once. Sequencing used PBMCs. Source of these receptors: a woman aged 25-40 years in good health and CMV-seronegative.

This sequence joins TRBV7-6 and TRBJ2-1; D is perhaps TRBD1 (5 bases). The CDR3 runs 14 residues. Trimming cost V 0 bases and J 2 bases, with 5 bases left between them. Germline V gene data show CDR1 as SGHVS and CDR2 as FNYEAQ. The CDR3 sequence is CASSLAGAYNEQFF. CDR3 coding DNA: TGTGCCAGCAGCTTAGCAGGGGCCTACAATGAGCAGTTCTTC.

This clone has just a few counts. The rearrangement uses TRBV4-2 and TRBJ1-6; D gene unclear. V lost 5 bases, J lost 8 bases, and 13 bases lay in between. Germline V CDR1 and CDR2: LGHNA, YNFKEQ. This CDR3 is built from 14 residues. The CDR3 DNA follows: TGTGCCAGCAGCATCCGACTCGGTGATTCACCCCTCCACTTT. It codes for CASSIRLGDSPLHF.

This clone was counted a few times. J is TRBJ1-2 and V is TRBV4-3; no reliable D call. This CDR3 is 14 amino acids long. The germline V and J ends were trimmed by 0 bases and 11 bases, with 16 bases remaining between them. CDR1 is LGHNA and CDR2 is YSLEER in the germline V gene. CDR3 in amino acids: CASSQDRGAHSYTF. The CDR3 nucleotides are TGCGCCAGCAGCCAAGATCGGGGAGCCCATAGTTACACCTTC.

The genes are TRBV30 and TRBJ2-1; 9 nucleotides align to TRBD2. The CDR3 extends over 16 amino acids. Per the germline V gene, CDR1 is GTSNPN and CDR2 is SVGIG (reference sequence). V gave up 0 bases and J gave up 9 bases; unmatched junction bases: 12. The CDR3 loop reads CAWSVRFSGGPSEQFF. As DNA, the CDR3 is TGTGCCTGGAGTGTACGGTTCAGCGGGGGGCCCAGTGAGCAGTTCTTC.